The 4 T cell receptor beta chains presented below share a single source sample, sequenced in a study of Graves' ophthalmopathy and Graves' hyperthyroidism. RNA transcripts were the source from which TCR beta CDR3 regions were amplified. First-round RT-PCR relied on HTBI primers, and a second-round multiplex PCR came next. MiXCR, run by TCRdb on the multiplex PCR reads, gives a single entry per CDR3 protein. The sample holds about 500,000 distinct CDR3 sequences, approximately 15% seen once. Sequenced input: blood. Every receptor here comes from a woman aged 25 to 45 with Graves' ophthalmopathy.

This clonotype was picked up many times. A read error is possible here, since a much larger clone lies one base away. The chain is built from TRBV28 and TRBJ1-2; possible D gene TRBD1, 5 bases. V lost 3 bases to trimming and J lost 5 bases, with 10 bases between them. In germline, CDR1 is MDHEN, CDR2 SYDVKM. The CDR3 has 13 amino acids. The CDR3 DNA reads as TGTGCCAGCAGTTTCGCAGGGAAATATGGCTACACCTTC. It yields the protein CASSFAGKYGYTF.

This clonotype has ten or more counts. The CDR3 nucleotides read TGTGCCAGTAGTCCAACCCAGGGTCACTACGAGCAGTACTTC. It codes for CASSPTQGHYEQYF. This rearrangement joins TRBV19 to TRBJ2-7, with D possibly matching TRBD1 (5 bases). This CDR3 spans 14 amino acids. Germline V gene sequence: CDR1 LNHDA, CDR2 SQIVND (reference sequence). Trimming cost V 5 bases and J 3 bases, with 14 bases left between them. The full variable domain, its missing parts supplied by reference TRBV19 and TRBJ2-7, is DGGITQSPKYLFRKEGQNVTLSCEQNLNHDAMYWYRQDPGQGLRLIYYSQIVNDFQKGDIAEGYSVSREKKESFPLTVTSAQKNPTAFYLCASSPTQGHYEQYFGPGTRLTVT.

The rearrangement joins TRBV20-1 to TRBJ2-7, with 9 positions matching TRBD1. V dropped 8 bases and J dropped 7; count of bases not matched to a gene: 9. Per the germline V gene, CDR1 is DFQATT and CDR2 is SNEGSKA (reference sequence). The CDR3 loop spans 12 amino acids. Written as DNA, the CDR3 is TGCAGTACCCGGGACAGGGTAAAGGAGCAGTACTTC. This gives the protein CSTRDRVKEQYF.

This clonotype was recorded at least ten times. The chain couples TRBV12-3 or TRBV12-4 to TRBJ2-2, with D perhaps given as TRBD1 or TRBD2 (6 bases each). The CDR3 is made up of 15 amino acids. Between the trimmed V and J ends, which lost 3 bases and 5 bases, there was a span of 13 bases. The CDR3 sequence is CASSFHGGRTGELFF. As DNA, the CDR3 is TGTGCCAGCAGTTTTCATGGGGGGCGAACCGGGGAGCTGTTTTTT.